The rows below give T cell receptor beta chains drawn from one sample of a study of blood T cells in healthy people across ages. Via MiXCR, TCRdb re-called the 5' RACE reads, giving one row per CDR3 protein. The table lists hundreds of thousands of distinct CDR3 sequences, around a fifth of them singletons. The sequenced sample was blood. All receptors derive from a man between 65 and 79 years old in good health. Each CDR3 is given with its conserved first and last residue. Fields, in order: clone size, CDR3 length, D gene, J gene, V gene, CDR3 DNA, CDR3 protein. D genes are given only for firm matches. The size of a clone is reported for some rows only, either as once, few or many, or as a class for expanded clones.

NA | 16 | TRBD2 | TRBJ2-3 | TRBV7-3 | TGTGCCAGCAGCTTAAGTAGCGGGAAGGTTGGCGATACGCAGTATTTT | CASSLSSGKVGDTQYF
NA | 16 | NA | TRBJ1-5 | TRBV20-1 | TGCAGTGCTAGAGATCTAGCGTCGGAGCGCAATCAGCCCCAGCATTTT | CSARDLASERNQPQHF
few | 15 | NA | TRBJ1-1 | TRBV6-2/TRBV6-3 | TGTGCCAGCAGTTACCCGGGGAGGGCGAACACTGAAGCTTTCTTT | CASSYPGRANTEAFF
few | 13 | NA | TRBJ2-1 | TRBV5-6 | TGTGCCAGCAGCTTGGCTACCCACAATGAGCAGTTCTTC | CASSLATHNEQFF
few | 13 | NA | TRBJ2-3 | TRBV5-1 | TGTGCCAGCTTTACGGGGGGCACAGATACGCAGTATTTT | CASFTGGTDTQYF
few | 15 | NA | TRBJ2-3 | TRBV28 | TGTGCCAGCAGCCGGGACACCTGGGAGGCAGATACGCAGTATTTT | CASSRDTWEADTQYF
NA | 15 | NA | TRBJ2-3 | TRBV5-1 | TGCGCCAGCAGCTTGGGTCCAGGACTCACAGATACGCAGTATTTT | CASSLGPGLTDTQYF
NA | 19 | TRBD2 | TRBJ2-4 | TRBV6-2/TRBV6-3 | TGTGCCAGCAGTTACGGGGGACTAGCGGGAGTATTAGCCAAAAACATTCAGTACTTC | CASSYGGLAGVLAKNIQYF
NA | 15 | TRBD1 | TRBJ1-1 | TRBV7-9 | TGTGCCAGCAGCCTCCCGGGACAGGGTGTCACTGAAGCTTTCTTT | CASSLPGQGVTEAFF
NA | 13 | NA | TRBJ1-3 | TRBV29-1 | TGCAGCGTTCGACAGAGCTCTGGAAACACCATATATTTT | CSVRQSSGNTIYF
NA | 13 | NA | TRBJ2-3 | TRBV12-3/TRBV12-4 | TGTGCCAGCAGTTGGGAACGAGGAGATACGCAGTATTTT | CASSWERGDTQYF
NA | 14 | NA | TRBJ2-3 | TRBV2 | TGTGCCAGCACGAGAGGGACTCTCACAGATACGCAGTATTTT | CASTRGTLTDTQYF
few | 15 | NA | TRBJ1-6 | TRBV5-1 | TGCGCCAGCAGCTTCGGGTCTAATGTGAATTCACCCCTCCACTTT | CASSFGSNVNSPLHF
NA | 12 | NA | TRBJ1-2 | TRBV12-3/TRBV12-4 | TGTGCCAGCAGTTCGGGGCTTAATGGCTACACCTTC | CASSSGLNGYTF
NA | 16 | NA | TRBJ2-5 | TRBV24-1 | TGTGCCACCAGTGATTTTATTGCAGGGACGGTGGAGACCCAGTACTTC | CATSDFIAGTVETQYF
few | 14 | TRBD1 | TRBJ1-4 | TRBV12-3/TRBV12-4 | TGTGCCAGCAGCACGACAGGGCATAATGAAAAACTGTTTTTT | CASSTTGHNEKLFF
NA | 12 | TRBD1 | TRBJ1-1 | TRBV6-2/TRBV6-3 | TGTGCCCACGGGACAGCGCTCCGGGAAGCTTTCTTT | CAHGTALREAFF
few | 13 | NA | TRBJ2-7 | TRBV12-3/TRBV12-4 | TGTGCCAGCAGTTTAACACAAGCCTACGAGCAGTACTTC | CASSLTQAYEQYF
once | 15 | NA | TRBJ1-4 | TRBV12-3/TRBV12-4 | TGTGCCAGCAGTTTAGGAACGGGTGGTTCTGGAAAACTGTTTTTT | CASSLGTGGSGKLFF
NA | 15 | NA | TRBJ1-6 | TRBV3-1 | TGTGCCAGCAGCCAAGATGGGCAGGGCGGATCACCCCTCCACTTT | CASSQDGQGGSPLHF
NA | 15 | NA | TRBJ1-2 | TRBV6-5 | TGTGCCAGCAGTTACAATCAGGGTTTGGTCTATGGCTACACCTTC | CASSYNQGLVYGYTF
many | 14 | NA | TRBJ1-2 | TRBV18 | TGTGCCAGCTCCCTGGGCTTCAGTAACTATGGCTACACCTTC | CASSLGFSNYGYTF
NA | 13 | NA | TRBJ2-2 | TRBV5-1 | TGCGCCAGCAGCCTTATAGTCTCCGGGGAGCTGTTTTTT | CASSLIVSGELFF
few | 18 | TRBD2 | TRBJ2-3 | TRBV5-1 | TGCGCCAGCAGCTCTCGACGGGGACTAGCGGGGGGCACAGATACGCAGTATTTT | CASSSRRGLAGGTDTQYF
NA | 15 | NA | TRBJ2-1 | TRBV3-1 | TGTGCCAGCAGCCAAGAATCGGACTTTTACAATGAGCAGTTCTTC | CASSQESDFYNEQFF
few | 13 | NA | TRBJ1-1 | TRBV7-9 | TGTGCCACCCTCGAACAGGTCAACACTGAAGCTTTCTTT | CATLEQVNTEAFF
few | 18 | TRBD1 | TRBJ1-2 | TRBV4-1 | TGCGCCAGCAGCCAAGAAGCGGGACAGGTAATCTCCTATTCTGGCTACACCTTC | CASSQEAGQVISYSGYTF
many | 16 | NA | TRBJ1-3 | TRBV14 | TGTGCCAGCAGCCAAGTTGGCAGGGGCGGTGGAAACACCATATATTTT | CASSQVGRGGGNTIYF
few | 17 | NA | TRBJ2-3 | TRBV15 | TGTGCCACCAGCAGAGATCGAGGACAATGGTACACAGATACGCAGTATTTT | CATSRDRGQWYTDTQYF
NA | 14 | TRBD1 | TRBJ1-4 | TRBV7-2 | TGTGCCAGCAGCCGCACAGGGGGCCGGGAAAAACTGTTTTTT | CASSRTGGREKLFF
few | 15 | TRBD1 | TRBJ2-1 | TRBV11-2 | TGTGCCAGCAGCTTTTTGACAGGGGGTTACAATGAGCAGTTCTTC | CASSFLTGGYNEQFF
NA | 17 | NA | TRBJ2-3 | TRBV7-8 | TGTGCCAGCAGCTTAGGATTTGGCACGATAGGCACAGATACGCAGTATTTT | CASSLGFGTIGTDTQYF
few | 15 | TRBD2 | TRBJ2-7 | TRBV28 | TGTGCCAGTAGTTTGGTAGGGACTAGCGTCTACGAGCAGTACTTC | CASSLVGTSVYEQYF
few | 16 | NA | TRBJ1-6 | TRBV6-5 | TGTGCCAGCAGTTACTCCGGGACAAGGCCTAATTCACCCCTCCACTTT | CASSYSGTRPNSPLHF
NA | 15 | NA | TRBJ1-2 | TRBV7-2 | TGTGCCAGCAGCTTAATCTACACAGGGAGCTATGGCTACACCTTC | CASSLIYTGSYGYTF
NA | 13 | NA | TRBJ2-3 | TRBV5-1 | TGCGCCAGCAGCTTGGTCGGGGCAAATACGCAGTATTTT | CASSLVGANTQYF
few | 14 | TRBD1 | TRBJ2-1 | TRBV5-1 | TGCGCCAGCAGCTTGGGACAGGGGGAAAATGAGCAGTTCTTC | CASSLGQGENEQFF
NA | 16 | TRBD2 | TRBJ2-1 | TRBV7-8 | TGTGCCAGCAGCTTATTTCCTAGCGGGATCTACAATGAGCAGTTCTTC | CASSLFPSGIYNEQFF
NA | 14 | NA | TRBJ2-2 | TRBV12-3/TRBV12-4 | TGTGCCGGTCGGGGACCGGCCGTTACCGGGGAGCTGTTTTTT | CAGRGPAVTGELFF
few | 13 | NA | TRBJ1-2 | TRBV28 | TGTGCCTCCCACGGCGGAGCGGGATCTGGCTACACCTTC | CASHGGAGSGYTF
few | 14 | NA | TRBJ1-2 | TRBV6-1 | TGTGCCAGCAAGTTGGGCAGCACCGACTATGGCTACACCTTC | CASKLGSTDYGYTF
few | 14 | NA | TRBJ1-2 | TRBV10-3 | TGTGCCATCAGTGAGTGGGCAGGGATCCATGGCTACACCTTC | CAISEWAGIHGYTF
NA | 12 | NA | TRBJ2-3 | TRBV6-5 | TGTGCCAGCAGGGCCTTGACAGATACGCAGTATTTT | CASRALTDTQYF
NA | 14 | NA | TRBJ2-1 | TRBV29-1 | TGCAGCGTTGGCGGGCGGAGCTCCTACAATGAGCAGTTCTTC | CSVGGRSSYNEQFF
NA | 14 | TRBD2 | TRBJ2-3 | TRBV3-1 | TGTGCCAGCAGACGTAGCGGGAGTACAGATACGCAGTATTTT | CASRRSGSTDTQYF